The sequence of this TCR beta chain was determined in a study of cytomegalovirus exposure and HLA in healthy donors. Points from the study as a whole: The majority of CMV-associated TCR beta chains were reported as apparently HLA-restricted in a later analysis. Presence/absence comparisons presumed near-even sequencing depth among donors. The majority of TCR sequences were rare, yet some public TCRs appeared in many donors. In a later analysis, TCR beta V- and J-gene trimming was associated with a missense DCLRE1C variant.

Germline CDR1 is SEHNR and CDR2 is FQNEAQ (reference sequence). The CDR3 consists of 17 residues. This PCR relied on a set of 60 Vbeta primers and 13 Jbeta primers. TCRdb's table, derived via immunoSEQ multiplex PCR, lists solely in-frame clones and lacks some. There are about 280,000 clones in the sample; about 90% occur only once, and approximately 2.2% lies in the top ten. Of note for this clone: The target antigen is unknown. A junction boundary mismatches the germline segment, possibly from a read error.

The receptor was derived from a woman aged 18 to 35 in good health and CMV-seronegative. Sequences were obtained from PBMCs. This chain joins TRBV7-9 and TRBJ2-7, with TRBD1 matching over 8 bases. This chain's CDR3 is CSSSLMDRGTGLYEQYF. Here the CDR3 DNA reads TGTTCCAGCAGCCTTATGGATAGAGGGACAGGCCTTTACGAGCAGTACTTC.